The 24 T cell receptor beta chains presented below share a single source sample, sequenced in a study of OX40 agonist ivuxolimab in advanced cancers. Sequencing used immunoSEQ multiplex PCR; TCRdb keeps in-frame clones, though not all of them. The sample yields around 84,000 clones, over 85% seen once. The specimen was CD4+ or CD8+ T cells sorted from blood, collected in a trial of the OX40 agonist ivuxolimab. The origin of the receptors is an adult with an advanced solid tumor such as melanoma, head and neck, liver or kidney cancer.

Here the CDR3 DNA reads TGTGCCAGCTCATCTGGACTAGCGGGGCACACTAGCACAGATACGCAGTATTTT. It is translated as CASSSGLAGHTSTDTQYF. V is TRBV18 and J is TRBJ2-3, with TRBD2 matching 12 bases. The CDR3 runs to 18 residues. V lost 5 bases to trimming and J lost 0 bases; unmatched junction nucleotides: 9. The germline CDR1 and CDR2 sequences are KGHSH and LQKENI.

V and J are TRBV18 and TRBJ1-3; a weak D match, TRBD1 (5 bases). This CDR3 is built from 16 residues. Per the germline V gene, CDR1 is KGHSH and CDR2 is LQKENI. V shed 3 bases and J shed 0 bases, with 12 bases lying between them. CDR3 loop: CASSPGAPHSGNTIYF. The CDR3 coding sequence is TGTGCCAGCTCACCCGGGGCCCCTCACTCTGGAAACACCATATATTTT.

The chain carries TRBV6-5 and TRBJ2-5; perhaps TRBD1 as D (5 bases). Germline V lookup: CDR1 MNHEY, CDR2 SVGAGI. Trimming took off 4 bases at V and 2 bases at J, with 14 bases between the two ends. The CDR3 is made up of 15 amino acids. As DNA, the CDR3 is TGTGCCAGCAGTTCTCTTGGACACCTACAAGAGACCCAGTACTTC. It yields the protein CASSSLGHLQETQYF.

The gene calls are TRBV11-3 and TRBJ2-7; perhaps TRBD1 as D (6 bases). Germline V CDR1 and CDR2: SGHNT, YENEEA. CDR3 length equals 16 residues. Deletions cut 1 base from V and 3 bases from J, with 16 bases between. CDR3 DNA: TGTGCCAGCAGCTTAGGTTCTGGGGGCCCGAACTACGAGCAGTACTTC. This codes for CASSLGSGGPNYEQYF.

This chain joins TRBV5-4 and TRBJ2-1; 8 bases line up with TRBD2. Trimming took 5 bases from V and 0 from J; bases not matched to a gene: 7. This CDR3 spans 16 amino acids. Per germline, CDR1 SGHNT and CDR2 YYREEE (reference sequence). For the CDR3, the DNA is TGTGCCAGCAGTAGTCGCGGGGGGAGCTCCTACAATGAGCAGTTCTTC. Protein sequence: CASSSRGGSSYNEQFF. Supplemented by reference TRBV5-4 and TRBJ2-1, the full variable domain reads ETGVTQSPTHLIKTRGQQVTLRCSSQSGHNTVSWYQQALGQGPQFIFQYYREEENGRGNFPPRFSGLQFPNYSSELNVNALELDDSALYLCASSSRGGSSYNEQFFGPGTRLTVL.

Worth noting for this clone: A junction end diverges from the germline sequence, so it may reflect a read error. CDR3 sequence (DNA): TGTGCCAGCACCTTAGACAGAAACACTGAAGCTTTCTTT. This codes for CASTLDRNTEAFF. The chain recombines TRBV11-3 with TRBJ1-1; D is possibly TRBD1 (5 bases). Germline V gives CDR1 SGHNT, CDR2 YENEEA. The CDR3 is 13 residues long. Full variable domain (outside the CDR3, taken from reference TRBV11-3 and TRBJ1-1): EAGVVQSPRYKIIEKKQPVAFWCNPISGHNTLYWYLQNLGQGPELLIRYENEEAVDDSQLPKDRFSAERLKGVDSTLKIQPAELGDSAVYLCASTLDRNTEAFFGQGTRLTVV.

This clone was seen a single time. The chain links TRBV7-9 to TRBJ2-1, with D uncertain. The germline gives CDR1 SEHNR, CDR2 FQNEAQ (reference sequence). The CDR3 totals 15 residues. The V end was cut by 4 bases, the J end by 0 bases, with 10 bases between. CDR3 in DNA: TGTGCCAGCAGCTCAATTCTATTCTCCTACAATGAGCAGTTCTTC. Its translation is CASSSILFSYNEQFF.

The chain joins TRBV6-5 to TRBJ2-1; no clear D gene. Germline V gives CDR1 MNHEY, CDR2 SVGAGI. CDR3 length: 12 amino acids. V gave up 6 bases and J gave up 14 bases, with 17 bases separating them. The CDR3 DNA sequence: TGTGCCAGCAGCCGCGGTAAAGGGCAGGAGTTCTTC. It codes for CASSRGKGQEFF.

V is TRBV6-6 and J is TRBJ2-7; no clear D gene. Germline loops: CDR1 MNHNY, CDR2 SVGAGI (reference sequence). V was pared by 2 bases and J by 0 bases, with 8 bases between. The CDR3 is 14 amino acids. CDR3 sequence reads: CASSYGATSYEQYF. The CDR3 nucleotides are TGTGCCAGCAGTTACGGAGCGACCTCCTACGAGCAGTACTTC.

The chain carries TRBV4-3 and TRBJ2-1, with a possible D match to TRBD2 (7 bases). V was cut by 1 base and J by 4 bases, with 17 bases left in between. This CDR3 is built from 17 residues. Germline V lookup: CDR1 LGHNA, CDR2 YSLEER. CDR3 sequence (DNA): TGCGCCAGCAGCCAAGGGTTAAGGGGGGGACCTTACAATGAGCAGTTCTTC. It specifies CASSQGLRGGPYNEQFF.

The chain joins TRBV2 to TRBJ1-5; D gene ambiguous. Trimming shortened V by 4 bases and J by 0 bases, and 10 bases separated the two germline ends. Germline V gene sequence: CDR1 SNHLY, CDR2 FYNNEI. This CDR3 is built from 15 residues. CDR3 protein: CASSVPRYSNQPQHF. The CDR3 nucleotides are TGTGCCAGCAGTGTCCCCAGATATAGCAATCAGCCCCAGCATTTT. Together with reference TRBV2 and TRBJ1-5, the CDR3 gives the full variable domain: EPEVTQTPSHQVTQMGQEVILRCVPISNHLYFYWYRQILGQKVEFLVSFYNNEISEKSEIFDDQFSVERPDGSNFTLKIRSTKLEDSAMYFCASSVPRYSNQPQHFGDGTRLSIL.

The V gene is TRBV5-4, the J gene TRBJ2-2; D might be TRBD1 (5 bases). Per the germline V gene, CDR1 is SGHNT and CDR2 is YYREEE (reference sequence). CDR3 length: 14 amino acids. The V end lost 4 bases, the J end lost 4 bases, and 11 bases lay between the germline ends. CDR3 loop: CASSPDSFTGELFF. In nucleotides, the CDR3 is TGTGCCAGCAGCCCAGACAGTTTCACCGGGGAGCTGTTTTTT.

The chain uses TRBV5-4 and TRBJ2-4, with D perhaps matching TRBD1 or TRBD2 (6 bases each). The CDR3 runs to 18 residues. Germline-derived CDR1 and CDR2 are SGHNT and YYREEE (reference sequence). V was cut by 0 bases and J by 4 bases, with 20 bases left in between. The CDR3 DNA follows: TGTGCCAGCAGCTTGGTGATGAGGGGGGCCCCGATAAAAAACATTCAGTACTTC. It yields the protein CASSLVMRGAPIKNIQYF.

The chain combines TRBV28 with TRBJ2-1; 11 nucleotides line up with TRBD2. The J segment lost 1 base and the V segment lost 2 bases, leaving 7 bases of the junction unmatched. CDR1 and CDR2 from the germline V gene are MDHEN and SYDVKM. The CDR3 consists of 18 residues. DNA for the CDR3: TGTGCCAGCAGTTTAGGGCTAGCGGGAGGAAGGTCCTACAATGAGCAGTTCTTC. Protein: CASSLGLAGGRSYNEQFF.

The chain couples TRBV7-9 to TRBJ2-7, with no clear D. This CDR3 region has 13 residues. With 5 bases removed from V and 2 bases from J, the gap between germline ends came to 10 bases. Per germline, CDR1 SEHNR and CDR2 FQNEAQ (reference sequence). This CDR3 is CASSRLPTYEQYF. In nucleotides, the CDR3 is TGTGCCAGCAGCAGGTTACCTACCTACGAGCAGTACTTC.

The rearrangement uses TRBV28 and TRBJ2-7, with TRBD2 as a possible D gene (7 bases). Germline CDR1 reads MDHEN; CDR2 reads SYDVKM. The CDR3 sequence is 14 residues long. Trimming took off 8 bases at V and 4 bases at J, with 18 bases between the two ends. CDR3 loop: CASRTGGSGYEQYF. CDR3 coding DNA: TGTGCCAGCCGTACGGGGGGCTCGGGGTACGAGCAGTACTTC.

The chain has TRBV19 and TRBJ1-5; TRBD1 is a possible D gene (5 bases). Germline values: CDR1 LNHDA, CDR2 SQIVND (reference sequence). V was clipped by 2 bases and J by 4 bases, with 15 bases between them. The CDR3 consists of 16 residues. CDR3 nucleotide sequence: TGTGCCAGTAGTATATTCGGCAGGGAGATGAATCAGCCCCAGCATTTT. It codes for CASSIFGREMNQPQHF.

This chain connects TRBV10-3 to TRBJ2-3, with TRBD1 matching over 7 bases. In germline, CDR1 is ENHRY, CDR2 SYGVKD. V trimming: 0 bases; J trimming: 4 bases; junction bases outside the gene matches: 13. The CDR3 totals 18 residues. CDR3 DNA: TGTGCCATCAGTGAGTCGAGGGACAGTAGTAAGTTCGCAGATACGCAGTATTTT. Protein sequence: CAISESRDSSKFADTQYF.

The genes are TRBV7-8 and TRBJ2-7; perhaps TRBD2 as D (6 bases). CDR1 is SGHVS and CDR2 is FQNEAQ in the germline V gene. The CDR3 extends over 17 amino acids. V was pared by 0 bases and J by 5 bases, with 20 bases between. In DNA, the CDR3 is TGTGCCAGCAGCTTAGCGGGGCCGGCTAGCGCCACCAACGAGCAGTACTTC. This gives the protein CASSLAGPASATNEQYF.

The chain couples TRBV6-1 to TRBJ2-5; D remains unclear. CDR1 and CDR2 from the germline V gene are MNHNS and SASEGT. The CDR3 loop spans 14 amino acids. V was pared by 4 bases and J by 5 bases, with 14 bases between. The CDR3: CASSGALMLETQYF. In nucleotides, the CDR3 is TGTGCCAGCAGTGGGGCCTTGATGCTGGAGACCCAGTACTTC.

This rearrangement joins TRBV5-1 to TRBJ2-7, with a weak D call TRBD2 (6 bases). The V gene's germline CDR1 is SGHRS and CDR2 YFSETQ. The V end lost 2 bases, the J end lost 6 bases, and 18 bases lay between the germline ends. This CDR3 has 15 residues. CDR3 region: CASSFRDGGMGEQYF. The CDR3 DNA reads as TGCGCCAGCAGCTTTCGGGACGGAGGGATGGGCGAGCAGTACTTC. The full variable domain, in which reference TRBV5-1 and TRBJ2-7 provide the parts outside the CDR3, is KAGVTQTPRYLIKTRGQQVTLSCSPISGHRSVSWYQQTPGQGLQFLFEYFSETQRNKGNFPGRFSGRQFSNSRSEMNVSTLELGDSALYLCASSFRDGGMGEQYFGPGTRLTVT.

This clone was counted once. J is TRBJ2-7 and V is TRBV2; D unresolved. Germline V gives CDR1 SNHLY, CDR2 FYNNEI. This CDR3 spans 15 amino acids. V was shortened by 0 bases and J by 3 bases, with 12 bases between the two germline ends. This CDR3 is CASSEAAGAYYEQYF. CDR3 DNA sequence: TGTGCCAGCAGTGAAGCTGCAGGCGCCTACTACGAGCAGTACTTC.

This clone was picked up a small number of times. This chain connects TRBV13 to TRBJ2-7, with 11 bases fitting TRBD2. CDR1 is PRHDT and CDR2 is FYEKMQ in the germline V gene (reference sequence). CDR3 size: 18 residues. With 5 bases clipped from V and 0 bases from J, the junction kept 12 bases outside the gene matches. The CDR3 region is CASSAIRGLAVNSYEQYF. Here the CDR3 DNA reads TGTGCCAGCAGCGCCATCCGGGGACTAGCGGTTAACTCCTACGAGCAGTACTTC.

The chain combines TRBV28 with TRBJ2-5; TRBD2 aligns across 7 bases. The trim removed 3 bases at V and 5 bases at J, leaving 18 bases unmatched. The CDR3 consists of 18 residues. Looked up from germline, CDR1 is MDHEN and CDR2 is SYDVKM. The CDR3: CASSLPPWEGGSRETQYF. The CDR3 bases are TGTGCCAGCAGTTTGCCCCCCTGGGAGGGCGGGAGCCGGGAGACCCAGTACTTC. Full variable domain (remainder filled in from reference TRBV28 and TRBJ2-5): DVKVTQSSRYLVKRTGEKVFLECVQDMDHENMFWYRQDPGLGLRLIYFSYDVKMKEKGDIPEGYSVSREKKERFSLILESASTNQTSMYLCASSLPPWEGGSRETQYFGPGTRLLVL.